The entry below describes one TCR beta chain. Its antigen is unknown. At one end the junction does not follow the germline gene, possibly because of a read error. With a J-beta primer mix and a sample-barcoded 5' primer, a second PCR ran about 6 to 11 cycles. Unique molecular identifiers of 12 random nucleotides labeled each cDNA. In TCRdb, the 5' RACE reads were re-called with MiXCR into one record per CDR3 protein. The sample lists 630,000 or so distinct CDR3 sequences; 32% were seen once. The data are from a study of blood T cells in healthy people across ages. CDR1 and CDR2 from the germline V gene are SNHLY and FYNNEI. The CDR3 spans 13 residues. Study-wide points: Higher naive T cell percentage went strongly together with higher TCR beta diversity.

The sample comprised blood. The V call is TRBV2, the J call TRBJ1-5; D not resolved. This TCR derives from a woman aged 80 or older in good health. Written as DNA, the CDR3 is TGTGCCGGCAGTGTCTCCCGGGATCAGCCCCAGCATTTT. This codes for CAGSVSRDQPQHF.